Detailed here is one T cell receptor (beta chain). Antigen unknown. Germline V CDR1 and CDR2: MGHRA, YSYEKL. This CDR3 spans 15 amino acids. V was shortened by 3 bases and J by 2 bases, with 14 bases between the two germline ends. This sample was included in a study of shared clonotypes between healthy human individuals. Selected positively for CCR7 and CD45RO-negative, naive CD8 cells excluded terminally differentiated effector memory CD45RA+ cells. The repertoire was sequenced with immunoSEQ multiplex PCR; TCRdb's copy has only in-frame clones and lacks some. The sample has around 2,000,000 clones, over 85% seen once. Findings and caveats of the study: Memory subsets had estimated richness that was generally smaller than that of naive subsets.

The rearrangement joins TRBV4-1 to TRBJ2-7; D ambiguous. The TCR was taken from a man younger than 35 in good health. Sequencing was carried out using naive CD8+ T cells sorted from blood. This CDR3 reads CASSHTERRPYEQYF. The CDR3, as DNA: TGCGCCAGCAGCCATACCGAAAGGCGACCCTACGAGCAGTACTTC.